This T cell receptor (beta chain) is drawn from a study of beta chain features in type 1 diabetes. Study summary: Sorted cells from all samples, numbering about 100,000,000, were examined. Study results and caveats: All four CD4+ subsets of Type 1 diabetes patients contained TCRB CDR3s that were moderately but significantly shorter. Researchers reported that naive, central memory and Treg TCRB repertoires appeared more similar in patients than in healthy donors.

Of the isolated RNA, all was reverse transcribed, and so the sequenced material was expressed TCRB transcripts. The assay was immunoSEQ multiplex PCR, and TCRdb's table has in-frame clones only and misses some. Of 600,000 or so clones in the sample, under 15% are singletons; the top ten hold about 0.11%. CDR1 and CDR2 (germline): SGHTA, FQGNSA. CDR3 length equals 15 residues. V was shortened by 1 base and J by 4 bases, with 14 bases between the two germline ends. A word on this clone: Its antigen is still unknown.

This sequence originates from a young man with type 1 diabetes. The rearrangement joins TRBV7-2 to TRBJ2-7, with D hard to call. Sequencing was carried out using naive CD4+ T cells from blood. The CDR3 coding sequence is TGTGCCAGCAGCTTAGTTCTGGGGTCAGAATACGAGCAGTACTTC. It encodes CASSLVLGSEYEQYF.